One TCR beta chain is described in this entry. Its target is unknown. V was pared by 5 bases and J by 0 bases, with 16 bases between. CDR1 and CDR2 (germline): MDHEN, SYDVKM. This CDR3 is built from 16 residues. The donors, nominally healthy at sampling, likely had unrecorded immune exposures. The sample comes from a study of cytomegalovirus exposure and HLA in healthy donors. Study outcomes and limitations: There were reportedly fewer N-insertions in an Asian-associated ancestry cluster than the approximately 670-donor mean, in a later analysis. In a later analysis, common viral pathogens appeared linked to several of the most significant clusters.

PCR primers comprised 60 Vbeta and 13 Jbeta primers. The method was immunoSEQ multiplex PCR; TCRdb's version includes in-frame clones alone and lacks a portion of them. Of roughly 250,000 clones in the sample, about 80% were seen once. The specimen sequenced was PBMCs. This chain links TRBV28 with TRBJ1-1, with D tentatively TRBD1 (5 bases). The sequence was collected from a girl under 10 years old in good health and CMV-seronegative. CDR3 region: CASSQRQGVMNTEAFF. Here the CDR3 DNA reads TGTGCCAGCAGTCAGAGGCAGGGCGTCATGAACACTGAAGCTTTCTTT.